The clone carrying this T cell receptor (beta chain) turned up a few times. Its specificity is not known. This entry is derived from a study of memory CD4+ T cells and cytomegalovirus serostatus. CDR1 SQVTM and CDR2 ANQGSEA come from the germline V gene. CDR3 length equals 12 residues. V was clipped by 4 bases and J by 6 bases, with 10 bases between them. Findings and caveats of the study: Of 164 reported CMV TCRbeta sequences, 65 to 85 were found in memory CD4+ repertoires.

Authors' methods: Out-of-frame sequences were removed, leaving 2 million to 2.5 million distinct TCRbeta sequences. Sequencing used immunoSEQ multiplex PCR; TCRdb keeps in-frame clones, though not all of them. V, J and clone size are taken as reported in that table, and D and trimming were inferred from the DNA itself. The repertoire holds 75,000 to 95,000 clones, with about 85% as singletons. The sort gate was single viable CD3+CD4+CD8-CD45RO+ cells for memory CD4+ T cells. CMV serostatus came from serum IgG against pp150, pp28, p38, p52. Positive selection with CD4 microbeads enriched total CD4+ T cells.

The sequenced sample was memory CD4+ T cells from blood. The clonotype originates from an adult in good health and CMV-seronegative. The chain has TRBV29-1 and TRBJ1-5; D is unclear. CDR3 coding DNA: TGCAGCGTTGGATTTGAGGGTCAGCCCCAGCATTTT. Encoded protein: CSVGFEGQPQHF.